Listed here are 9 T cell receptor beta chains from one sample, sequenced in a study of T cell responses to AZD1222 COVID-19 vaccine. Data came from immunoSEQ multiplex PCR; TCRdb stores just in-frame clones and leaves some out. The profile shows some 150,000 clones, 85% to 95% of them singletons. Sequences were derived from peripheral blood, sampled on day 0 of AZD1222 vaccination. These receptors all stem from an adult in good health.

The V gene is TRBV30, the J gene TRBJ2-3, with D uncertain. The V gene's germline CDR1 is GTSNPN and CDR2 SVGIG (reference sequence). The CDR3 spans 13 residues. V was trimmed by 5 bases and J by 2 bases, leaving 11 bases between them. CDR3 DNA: TGTGCCTGGGATCGGCGGATCACAGATACGCAGTATTTT. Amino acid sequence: CAWDRRITDTQYF. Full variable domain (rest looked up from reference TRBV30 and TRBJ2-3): SQTIHQWPATLVQPVGSPLSLECTVEGTSNPNLYWYRQAAGRGLQLLFYSVGIGQISSEVPQNLSASRPQDRQFILSSKKLLLSDSGFYLCAWDRRITDTQYFGPGTRLTVL.

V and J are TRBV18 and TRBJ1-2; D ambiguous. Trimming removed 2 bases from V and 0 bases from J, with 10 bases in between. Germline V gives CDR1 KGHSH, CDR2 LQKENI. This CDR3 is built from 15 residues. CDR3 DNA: TGTGCCAGCTCACCAGGCACGCAACCTAACTATGGCTACACCTTC. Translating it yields CASSPGTQPNYGYTF.

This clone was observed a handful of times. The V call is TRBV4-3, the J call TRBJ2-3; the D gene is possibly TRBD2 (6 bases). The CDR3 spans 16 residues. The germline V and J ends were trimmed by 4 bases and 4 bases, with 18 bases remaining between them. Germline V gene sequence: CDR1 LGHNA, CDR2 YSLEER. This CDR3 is CASSPGGSFFSDTQYF. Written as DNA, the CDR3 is TGCGCCAGCAGCCCCGGGGGTAGCTTTTTTTCAGATACGCAGTATTTT.

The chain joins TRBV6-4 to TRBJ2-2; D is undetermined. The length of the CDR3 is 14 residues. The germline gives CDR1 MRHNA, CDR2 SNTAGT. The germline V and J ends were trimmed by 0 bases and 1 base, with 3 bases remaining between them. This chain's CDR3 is CASSDSLNTGELFF. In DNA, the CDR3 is TGTGCCAGCAGTGACTCACTGAACACCGGGGAGCTGTTTTTT.

DNA for the CDR3: TGTGCCAGCAGCCGCACAGGGACTAACTATGGCTACACCTTC. It specifies CASSRTGTNYGYTF. This chain joins TRBV7-2 and TRBJ1-2; TRBD1 might be the D (6 bases). The CDR3 consists of 14 residues. Between the trimmed V and J ends, which lost 5 bases and 0 bases, there was a span of 10 bases. CDR1 and CDR2 (germline): SGHTA, FQGNSA.

In DNA, the CDR3 is TGTGCCAGCAGCTTAGATATAGACAGGCCGGGCGAGCAGTACTTC. Translation gives CASSLDIDRPGEQYF. This rearrangement joins TRBV7-3 to TRBJ2-7; D is possibly TRBD1 (6 bases). Germline V gene data show CDR1 as SGHTA and CDR2 as FQGTGA. The length of the CDR3 is 15 residues. V dropped 2 bases and J dropped 6 bases, with 17 bases sitting between them.

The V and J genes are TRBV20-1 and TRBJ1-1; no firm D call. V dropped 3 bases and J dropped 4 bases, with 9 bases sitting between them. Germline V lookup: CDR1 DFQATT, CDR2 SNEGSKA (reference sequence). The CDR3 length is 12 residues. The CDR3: CSASDQTTEAFF. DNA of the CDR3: TGCAGTGCTAGTGATCAGACCACTGAAGCTTTCTTT.

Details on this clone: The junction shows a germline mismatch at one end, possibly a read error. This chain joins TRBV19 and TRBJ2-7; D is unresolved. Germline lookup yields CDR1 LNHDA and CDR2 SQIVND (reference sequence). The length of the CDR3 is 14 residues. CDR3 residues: CASSRAGRSYEQYF. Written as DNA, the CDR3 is TGTGCCAGTAGTAGGGCCGGGCGCTCCTACGAGCAGTATTTC.

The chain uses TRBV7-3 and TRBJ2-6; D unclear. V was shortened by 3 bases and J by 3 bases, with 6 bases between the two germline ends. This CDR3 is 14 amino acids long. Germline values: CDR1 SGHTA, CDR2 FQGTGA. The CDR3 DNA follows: TGTGCCAGCAGCTTTAAGGGTGGGGCCAACGTCCTGACTTTC. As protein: CASSFKGGANVLTF.